The clone carrying this TCR beta chain is medium-sized within its sample. The antigen remains unidentified. Repertoires were generated with immunoSEQ multiplex PCR, while TCRdb's copy carries only in-frame clones and drops some. The sample contains roughly 60,000 clones, about 85% of which appear only once. The CDR3 has 15 amino acids. V shed 7 bases and J shed 8 bases, with 23 bases lying between them. Germline V gene data show CDR1 as LNHDA and CDR2 as SQIVND (reference sequence). The data stem from a study of OX40 agonist ivuxolimab in advanced cancers. Study context: The mean age was about 57 years, ranging from about 23 to 79, with around four fifths of participants male. Regarding the study as a whole: The study found that CD8+ T cells averaged more expanded clones than CD4+. A proportion of nonresponders additionally exhibited low normalized T-cell clonal expansion. Expanded peripheral T-cell antigen specificity went undetermined.

The TCR originated in an adult with an advanced solid tumor such as melanoma, head and neck, liver or kidney cancer. J is TRBJ1-2 and V is TRBV19; D uncertain. The input for sequencing was CD4+ or CD8+ T cells sorted from blood, taken in a trial of the OX40 agonist ivuxolimab. The CDR3, as DNA: TGTGCCAGTACCCCCCAGACCTGGGGAGGAGCAGGCTACACCTTC. Protein: CASTPQTWGGAGYTF.